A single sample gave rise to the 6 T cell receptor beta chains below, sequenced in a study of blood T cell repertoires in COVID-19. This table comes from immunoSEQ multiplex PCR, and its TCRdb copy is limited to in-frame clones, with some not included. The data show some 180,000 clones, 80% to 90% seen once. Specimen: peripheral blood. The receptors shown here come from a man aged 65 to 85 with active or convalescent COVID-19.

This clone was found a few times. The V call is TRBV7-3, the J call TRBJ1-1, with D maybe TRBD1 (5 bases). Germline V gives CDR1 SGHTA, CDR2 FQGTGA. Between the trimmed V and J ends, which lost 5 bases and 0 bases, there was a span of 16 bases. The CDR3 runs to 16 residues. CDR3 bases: TGTGCCAGCAGCCCGGAGGGGAGACGGATGAACACTGAAGCTTTCTTT. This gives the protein CASSPEGRRMNTEAFF.

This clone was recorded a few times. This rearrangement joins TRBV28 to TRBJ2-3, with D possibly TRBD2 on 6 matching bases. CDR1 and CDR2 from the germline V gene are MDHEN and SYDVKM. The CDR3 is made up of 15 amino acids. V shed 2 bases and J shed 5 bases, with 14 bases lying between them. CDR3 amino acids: CASSLGGSQRDTQYF. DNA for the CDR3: TGTGCCAGCAGTTTAGGAGGGAGTCAGAGAGATACGCAGTATTTT.

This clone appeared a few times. The CDR3 reads CASSSQVKEKLFF. The CDR3 DNA reads TGTGCCAGCAGTTCACAGGTCAAGGAAAAACTGTTTTTT. The chain couples TRBV6-5 to TRBJ1-4, with a tentative D call TRBD1 (5 bases). Deletions cut 4 bases from V and 8 bases from J, with 11 bases between. Germline loops: CDR1 MNHEY, CDR2 SVGAGI. This CDR3 is 13 amino acids long.

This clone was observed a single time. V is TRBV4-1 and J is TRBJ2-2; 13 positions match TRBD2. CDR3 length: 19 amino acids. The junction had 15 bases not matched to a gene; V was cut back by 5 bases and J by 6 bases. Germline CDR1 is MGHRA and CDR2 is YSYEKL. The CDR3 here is CASSFPGTSGEPHAGELFF. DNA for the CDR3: TGCGCCAGCAGCTTCCCCGGGACTAGCGGGGAACCCCACGCCGGGGAGCTGTTTTTT.

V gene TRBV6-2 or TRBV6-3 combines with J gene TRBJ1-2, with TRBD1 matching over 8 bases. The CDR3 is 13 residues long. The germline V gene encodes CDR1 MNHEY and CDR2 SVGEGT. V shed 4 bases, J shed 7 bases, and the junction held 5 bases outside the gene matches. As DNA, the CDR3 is TGTGCCAGCAGTTTACAGGGGGTTGGTGGCTACACCTTC. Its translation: CASSLQGVGGYTF.

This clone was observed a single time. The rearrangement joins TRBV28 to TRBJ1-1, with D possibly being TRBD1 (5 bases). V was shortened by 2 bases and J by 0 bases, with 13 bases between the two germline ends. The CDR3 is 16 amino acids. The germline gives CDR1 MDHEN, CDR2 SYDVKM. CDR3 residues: CASSLRARAMNTEAFF. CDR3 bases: TGTGCCAGCAGTTTAAGGGCCAGGGCGATGAACACTGAAGCTTTCTTT. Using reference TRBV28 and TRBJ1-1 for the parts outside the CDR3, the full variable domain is DVKVTQSSRYLVKRTGEKVFLECVQDMDHENMFWYRQDPGLGLRLIYFSYDVKMKEKGDIPEGYSVSREKKERFSLILESASTNQTSMYLCASSLRARAMNTEAFFGQGTRLTVV.